This is a list of T cell receptor beta chains from one sample in a study of regulatory T cells in long-lasting Graves disease. TCRdb reprocessed the multiplex PCR reads with MiXCR, giving one entry per CDR3 protein. The table includes about 400,000 distinct CDR3 sequences, approximately 16% detected once. This same sample was also part of a study on T cells in Graves' hyperthyroidism and ophthalmopathy.

Specimen: peripheral blood mononuclear cells (PBMCs), collected at new diagnosis, from a patient treated with antithyroid drugs. These receptors were collected from a woman between 40 and 50 years old with Graves disease. Both conserved end residues are part of each CDR3. The D gene is left open where the match is weak. Clone size is stated in some rows and not others, as once, few, many or a class when expanded.

>TRBJ2-7|many|TRBV11-2|14|TRBD2
TGTGCCAGCAGCTCCGGGGGGGGCACCCACGAGCAGTACTTC
CASSSGGGTHEQYF
>TRBJ1-3|-|TRBV5-1|16|TRBD1
TGCGCCAGCAGCATTACAGGGGGATACTCTGGAAACACCATATATTTT
CASSITGGYSGNTIYF
>TRBJ2-2|few|TRBV7-9|14|-
TGTGCCAGCAGCTTTAATAGGGTCGGCGGGGAGCTGTTTTTT
CASSFNRVGGELFF
>TRBJ1-5|many|TRBV9|15|TRBD1
TGTGCCAGCAGCGCCGGGACAGGGGACAATCAGCCCCAGCATTTT
CASSAGTGDNQPQHF
>TRBJ2-5|many|TRBV18|14|-
TGTGCCAGCTCACCAAGGGGGGTACAAGAGACCCAGTACTTC
CASSPRGVQETQYF
>TRBJ1-2|few|TRBV2|13|-
TGTGCCAGCAGTGAATCGACGGTCTATGGCTACACCTTC
CASSESTVYGYTF
>TRBJ1-6|many|TRBV29-1|13|TRBD1
TGCAGCGTGGGGACAGGGGGCAATTCACCCCTCCACTTT
CSVGTGGNSPLHF
>TRBJ2-6|many|TRBV27|14|-
TGTGCCACCTCCCCCACGGGAGGGGCCAACGTCCTGACTTTC
CATSPTGGANVLTF
>TRBJ2-1|-|TRBV7-2|17|TRBD2
TGTGCCAGCAGCGCCTATATTAGCGGGACCTCCTACAATGAGCAGTTCTTC
CASSAYISGTSYNEQFF
>TRBJ1-1|few|TRBV6-2/TRBV6-3|14|-
TGTGCCAGCAGTTTAACTAACCTAGTGCCAGAAGCTTTCTTT
CASSLTNLVPEAFF
>TRBJ2-1|many|TRBV2|14|TRBD2
TGTGCCAGCATGACTAGCGGGAGAGGGAATGAGCAGTTCTTC
CASMTSGRGNEQFF
>TRBJ1-1|few|TRBV27|16|TRBD1
TGTGCCAGCAAACCTCTGACAGGGCGGGAACACACTGAAGCTTTCTTT
CASKPLTGREHTEAFF
>TRBJ2-1|many|TRBV12-3/TRBV12-4|14|-
TGTGCCAGCAGTTTAAACCCCGGGTTCGATGAGCAGTTCTTC
CASSLNPGFDEQFF
>TRBJ2-1|many|TRBV20-1|14|-
TGCAGTGCTAGACTGCCTAGCTCCTACAATGAGCAGTTCTTC
CSARLPSSYNEQFF
>TRBJ1-2|many|TRBV10-3|12|-
TGTGCCATCAGTGGGTCGACGGTGGGCTACACCTTC
CAISGSTVGYTF
>TRBJ2-7|many|TRBV11-3|13|-
TGTGCCAGCAGCTTCCACGGAACCTACGAGCAGTACTTC
CASSFHGTYEQYF
>TRBJ2-3|-|TRBV30|14|-
TGTGCCTGGAGAACAGGAATTAGCACAGATACGCAGTATTTT
CAWRTGISTDTQYF
>TRBJ1-2|few|TRBV19|14|-
TGTGCCAGTAGTAGACCCCAGGGGAGCTATGGCTACACCTTC
CASSRPQGSYGYTF
>TRBJ2-1|many|TRBV27|17|TRBD2
TGTGCCAGCAGTTTATCTATAGCGGGAGGGGGGTTGTATGAGCAGTTCTTC
CASSLSIAGGGLYEQFF
>TRBJ2-1|-|TRBV7-8|19|TRBD2
TGTGCCAGCAGCCCCTCCGCCCGGACTAGCGGGGTCTCCTACAATGAGCAGTTCTTC
CASSPSARTSGVSYNEQFF
>TRBJ2-3|few|TRBV24-1|13|TRBD1
TGTGCCACCAGTGACCAGGGGGCAGATACGCAGTATTTT
CATSDQGADTQYF
>TRBJ2-3|many|TRBV30|13|-
TGTGCCTGGAGTGTTAGTGTCGCAGATACGCAGTATTTT
CAWSVSVADTQYF
>TRBJ1-4|-|TRBV29-1|11|-
TGCAGCGTAGATCACGAAGAAAAACTGTTTTTT
CSVDHEEKLFF
>TRBJ2-1|many|TRBV24-1|15|TRBD2
TGTGCCACCAGTGCCTTCGGACGGGGGGGCGATGAGCAGTTCTTC
CATSAFGRGGDEQFF
>TRBJ2-1|many|TRBV28|15|TRBD2
TGTGCCAGCAGCCGACTAGCGGGATCCTACAATGAGCAGTTCTTC
CASSRLAGSYNEQFF